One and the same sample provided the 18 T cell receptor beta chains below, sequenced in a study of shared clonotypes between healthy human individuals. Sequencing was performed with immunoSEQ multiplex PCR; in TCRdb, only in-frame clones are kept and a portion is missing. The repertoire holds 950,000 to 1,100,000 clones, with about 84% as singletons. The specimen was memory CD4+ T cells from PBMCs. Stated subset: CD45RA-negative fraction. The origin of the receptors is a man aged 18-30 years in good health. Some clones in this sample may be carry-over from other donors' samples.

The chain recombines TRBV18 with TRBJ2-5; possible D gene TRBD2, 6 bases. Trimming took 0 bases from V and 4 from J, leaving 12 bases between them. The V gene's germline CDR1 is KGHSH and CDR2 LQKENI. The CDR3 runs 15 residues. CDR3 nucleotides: TGTGCCAGCTCACCACCCGAGGAGGGGCGAGAGACCCAGTACTTC. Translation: CASSPPEEGRETQYF. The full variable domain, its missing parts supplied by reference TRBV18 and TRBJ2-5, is NAGVMQNPRHLVRRRGQEARLRCSPMKGHSHVYWYRQLPEEGLKFMVYLQKENIIDESGMPKERFSAEFPKEGPSILRIQQVVRGDSAAYFCASSPPEEGRETQYFGPGTRLLVL.

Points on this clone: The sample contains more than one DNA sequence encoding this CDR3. The CDR3 here is CASSRSGQETQYF. The CDR3 nucleotides are TGTGCCAGCAGCCGGTCGGGCCAAGAGACCCAGTACTTC. This sequence joins TRBV28 and TRBJ2-5; D ambiguous. Germline-derived CDR1 and CDR2 are MDHEN and SYDVKM. With 6 bases removed from V and 1 base from J, the gap between germline ends came to 9 bases. The CDR3 is made up of 13 amino acids. Full variable domain (missing parts from reference TRBV28 and TRBJ2-5): DVKVTQSSRYLVKRTGEKVFLECVQDMDHENMFWYRQDPGLGLRLIYFSYDVKMKEKGDIPEGYSVSREKKERFSLILESASTNQTSMYLCASSRSGQETQYFGPGTRLLVL.

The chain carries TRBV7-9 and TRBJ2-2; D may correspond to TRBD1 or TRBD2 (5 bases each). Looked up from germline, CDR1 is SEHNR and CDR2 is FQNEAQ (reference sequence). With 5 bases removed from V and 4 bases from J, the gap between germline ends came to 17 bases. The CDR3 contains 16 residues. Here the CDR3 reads CASSPARGRTTGELFF. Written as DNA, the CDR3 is TGTGCCAGCAGCCCGGCTAGGGGACGGACCACCGGGGAGCTGTTTTTT.

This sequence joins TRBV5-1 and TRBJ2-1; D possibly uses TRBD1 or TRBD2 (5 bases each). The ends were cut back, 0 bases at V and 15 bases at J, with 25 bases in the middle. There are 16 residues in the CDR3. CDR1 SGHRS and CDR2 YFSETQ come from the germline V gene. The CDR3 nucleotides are TGCGCCAGCAGCTTGGCCCTAACGGGGCAGGGTGAAGGTTGGTTCTTC. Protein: CASSLALTGQGEGWFF.

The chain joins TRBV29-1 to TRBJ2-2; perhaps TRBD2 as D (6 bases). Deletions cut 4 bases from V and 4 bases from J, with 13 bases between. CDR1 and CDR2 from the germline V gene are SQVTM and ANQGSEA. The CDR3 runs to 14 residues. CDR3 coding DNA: TGCAGCGTTGGATCGGGAGAGTTCACCGGGGAGCTGTTTTTT. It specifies CSVGSGEFTGELFF.

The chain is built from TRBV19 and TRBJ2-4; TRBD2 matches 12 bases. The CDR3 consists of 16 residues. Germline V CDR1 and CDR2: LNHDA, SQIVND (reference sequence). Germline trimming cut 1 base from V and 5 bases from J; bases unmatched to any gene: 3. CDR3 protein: CASSIAGLAGQNIQYF. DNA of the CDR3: TGTGCCAGTAGTATAGCGGGACTAGCGGGCCAAAACATTCAGTACTTC. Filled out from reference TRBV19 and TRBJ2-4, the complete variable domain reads DGGITQSPKYLFRKEGQNVTLSCEQNLNHDAMYWYRQDPGQGLRLIYYSQIVNDFQKGDIAEGYSVSREKKESFPLTVTSAQKNPTAFYLCASSIAGLAGQNIQYFGAGTRLSVL.

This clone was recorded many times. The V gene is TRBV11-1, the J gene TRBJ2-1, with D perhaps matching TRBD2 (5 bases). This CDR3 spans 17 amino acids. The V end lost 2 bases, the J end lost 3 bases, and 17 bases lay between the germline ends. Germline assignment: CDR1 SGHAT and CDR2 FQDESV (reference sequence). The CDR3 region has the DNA TGTGCCAGCAGCTTATTTTCCGTATCGGGATTCTACAATGAGCAGTTCTTC. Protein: CASSLFSVSGFYNEQFF.

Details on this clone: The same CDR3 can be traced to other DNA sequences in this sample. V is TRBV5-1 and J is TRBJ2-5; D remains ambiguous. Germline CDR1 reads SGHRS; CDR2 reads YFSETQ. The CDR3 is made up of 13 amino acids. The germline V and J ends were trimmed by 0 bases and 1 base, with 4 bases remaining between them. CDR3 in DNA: TGCGCCAGCAGCTTGGAACCCCAAGAGACCCAGTACTTC. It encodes CASSLEPQETQYF.

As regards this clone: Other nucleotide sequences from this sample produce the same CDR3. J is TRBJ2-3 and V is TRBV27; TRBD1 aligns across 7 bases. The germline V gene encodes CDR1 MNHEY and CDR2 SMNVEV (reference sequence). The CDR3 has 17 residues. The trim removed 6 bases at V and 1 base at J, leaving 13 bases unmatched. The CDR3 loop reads CASSSSMRGRGTDTQYF. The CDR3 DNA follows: TGTGCCAGCAGCTCCTCTATGAGGGGGCGCGGCACAGATACGCAGTATTTT.

In DNA, the CDR3 is TGCAGCGTTGTTCCCCCGAGCGGAAGCACAGATACGCAGTATTTT. Its protein is CSVVPPSGSTDTQYF. The V call is TRBV29-1, the J call TRBJ2-3, with D possibly being TRBD2 (5 bases). The V and J ends lost 4 bases and 0 bases respectively, with 14 bases between them. The CDR3 totals 15 residues. Germline V gene sequence: CDR1 SQVTM, CDR2 ANQGSEA.

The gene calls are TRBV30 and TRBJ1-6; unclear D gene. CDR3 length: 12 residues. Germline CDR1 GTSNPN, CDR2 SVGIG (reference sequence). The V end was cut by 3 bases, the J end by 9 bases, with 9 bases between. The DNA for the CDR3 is TGTGCCTGGAGAACGGACCCTTCACCCCTCCACTTT. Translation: CAWRTDPSPLHF.

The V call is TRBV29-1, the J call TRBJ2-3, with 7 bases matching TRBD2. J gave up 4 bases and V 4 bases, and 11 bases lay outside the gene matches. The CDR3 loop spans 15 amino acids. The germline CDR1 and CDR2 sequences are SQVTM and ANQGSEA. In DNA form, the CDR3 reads TGCAGCGTTGTGCTAGGCGGGAGAGGACCAGATACGCAGTATTTT. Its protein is CSVVLGGRGPDTQYF.

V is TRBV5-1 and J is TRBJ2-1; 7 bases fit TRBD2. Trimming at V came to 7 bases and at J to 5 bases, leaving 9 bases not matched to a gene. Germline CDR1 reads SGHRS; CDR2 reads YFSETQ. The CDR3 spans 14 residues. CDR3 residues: CASALRAGDNEQFF. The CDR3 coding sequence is TGCGCCAGCGCCTTGCGGGCGGGAGACAATGAGCAGTTCTTC.

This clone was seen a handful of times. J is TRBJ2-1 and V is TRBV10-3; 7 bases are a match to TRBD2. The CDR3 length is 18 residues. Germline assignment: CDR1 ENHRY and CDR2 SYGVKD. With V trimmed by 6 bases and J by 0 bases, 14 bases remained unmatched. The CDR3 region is CAIRPGGTPERSYNEQFF. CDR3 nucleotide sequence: TGTGCCATCAGACCCGGGGGGACCCCTGAGCGCTCCTACAATGAGCAGTTCTTC.

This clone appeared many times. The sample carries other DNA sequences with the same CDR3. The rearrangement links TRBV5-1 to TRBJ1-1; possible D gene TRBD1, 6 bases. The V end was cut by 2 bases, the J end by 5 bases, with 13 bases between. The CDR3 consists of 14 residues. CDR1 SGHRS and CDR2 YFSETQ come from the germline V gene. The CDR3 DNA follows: TGCGCCAGCAGCTTATCGACAGGAAGAACTGAAGCTTTCTTT. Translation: CASSLSTGRTEAFF.

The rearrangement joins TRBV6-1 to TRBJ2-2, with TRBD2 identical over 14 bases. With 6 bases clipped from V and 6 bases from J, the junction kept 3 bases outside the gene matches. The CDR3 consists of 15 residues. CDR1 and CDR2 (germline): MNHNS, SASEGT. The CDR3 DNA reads TGTGCCAGCAGCGGACTAGCGGGAGGTGCCGGGGAGCTGTTTTTT. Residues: CASSGLAGGAGELFF.

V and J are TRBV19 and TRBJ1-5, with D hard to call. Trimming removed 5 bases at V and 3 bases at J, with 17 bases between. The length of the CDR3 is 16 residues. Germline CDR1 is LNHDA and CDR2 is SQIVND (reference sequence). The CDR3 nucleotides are TGTGCCAGTAGTCCGAGAAATGGAGCGGCCAATCAGCCCCAGCATTTT. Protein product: CASSPRNGAANQPQHF. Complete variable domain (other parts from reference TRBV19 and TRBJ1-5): DGGITQSPKYLFRKEGQNVTLSCEQNLNHDAMYWYRQDPGQGLRLIYYSQIVNDFQKGDIAEGYSVSREKKESFPLTVTSAQKNPTAFYLCASSPRNGAANQPQHFGDGTRLSIL.

The CDR3 DNA reads TGCAGCGTGAATACGGACAGGAACACCGGGGAGCTGTTTTTT. It translates to CSVNTDRNTGELFF. V and J are TRBV29-1 and TRBJ2-2, with a possible D match to TRBD1 (6 bases). CDR3 length: 14 amino acids. Germline CDR1 and CDR2: SQVTM and ANQGSEA. V was trimmed by 6 bases and J by 1 base, leaving 12 bases between them.